This T cell receptor (beta chain) was sequenced for a study of blood T cells in healthy people across ages. With a J-beta primer mix and a sample-barcoded 5' primer, a second PCR ran roughly 6 to 11 cycles. TCRdb called the 5' RACE reads again in MiXCR, with one record for every CDR3 protein. The table shows over 1,300,000 distinct CDR3 sequences, with approximately 59% occurring only once. Germline CDR1 LGHDT, CDR2 YNNKEL (reference sequence). The CDR3 length is 14 residues. V was pared by 6 bases and J by 2 bases, with 11 bases between. The chain carries TRBV3-1 and TRBJ2-1, with D uncertain. The source material was blood. The TCR sequence derives from a man between 18 and 35 years old in good health. The CDR3 protein is CASSRLGPYNEQFF. The DNA of the CDR3 is TGTGCCAGCAGTCGACTCGGGCCCTACAATGAGCAGTTCTTC.